This T cell receptor beta chain came from a study of memory CD4+ T cells and cytomegalovirus serostatus. Study details: Healthy Belgian adult donors included about nine CMV-positive and some 24 CMV-negative people. Findings and caveats of the study: CD4+ memory repertoires contained about two fifths of the roughly 150 reported CMV TCRbeta sequences.

Notes on this clone: What it recognizes is unknown.

V shed 6 bases and J shed 0 bases, with 18 bases lying between them. Germline values: CDR1 ENHRY, CDR2 SYGVKD. This CDR3 contains 17 residues. Sequencing used immunoSEQ multiplex PCR; TCRdb keeps in-frame clones, though not all of them. The sample has under 55,000 clones; over 60% are singletons. The sort gate was single viable CD3+CD4+CD8-CD45RO+ cells for memory CD4+ T cells. CD4+ T cells were isolated by positive magnetic selection. This sequence joins TRBV10-3 and TRBJ2-1; tentatively, D is TRBD2 (5 bases). The sample taken for sequencing was memory CD4+ T cells from blood. This TCR derives from an adult in good health and CMV-seropositive. CDR3 nucleotide sequence: TGTGCCATCAGGTCGGAGCAGGAGCGGACCTCCTACAATGAGCAGTTCTTC. Translated: CAIRSEQERTSYNEQFF.